The 21 T cell receptor beta chains given below trace back to one sample, sequenced in a study of blood T cells in healthy people across ages. Next came a second PCR, run for roughly 6 to 11 cycles, which used a sample-barcoded 5' primer along with a J-beta primer mix. TCRdb reprocessed the 5' RACE reads via MiXCR and lists one record per CDR3 protein. The sample holds 1.8 million or so distinct CDR3 sequences, around 40% seen once. The specimen sequenced was blood. The receptor set was obtained from a human donor in good health.

V usage is TRBV5-1 and J usage is TRBJ2-3; 7 nucleotides agree with TRBD1. Germline lookup yields CDR1 SGHRS and CDR2 YFSETQ. V was clipped by 4 bases and J by 4 bases; unmatched bases: 3. The CDR3 covers 13 residues. The CDR3 loop reads CASSDRVADTQYF. CDR3 DNA: TGCGCCAGCAGCGACAGGGTGGCAGATACGCAGTATTTT.

The CDR3 DNA reads as TGTGCCATTCTAGCGGGGGGTCAAGGGGAGCAGTTCTTC. It translates to CAILAGGQGEQFF. This chain links TRBV30 with TRBJ2-1; 11 bases match TRBD2. Germline V CDR1 and CDR2: GTSNPN, SVGIG (reference sequence). Germline trimming cut 8 bases from V and 10 bases from J; bases unmatched to any gene: 10. This CDR3 comprises 13 residues.

The chain carries TRBV25-1 and TRBJ2-5; 9 bases line up with TRBD1. V lost 2 bases and J lost 11; bases outside the gene matches: 9. The CDR3 runs 14 residues. Germline V gives CDR1 MGHDK, CDR2 SYGVNS. CDR3 DNA: TGTGCCAGCAGTGAACCGGGACAGGGAGGTGAGCAGTACTTC. Amino acid sequence: CASSEPGQGGEQYF.

This clonotype has at least ten counts. The rearrangement joins TRBV20-1 to TRBJ2-5; D is perhaps TRBD2 (6 bases). This CDR3 contains 13 residues. V dropped 5 bases and J dropped 4 bases, with 14 bases sitting between them. Germline values: CDR1 DFQATT, CDR2 SNEGSKA (reference sequence). The CDR3 nucleotides are TGCAGTGCTCGACATCAGGGAGGAGAGACCCAGTACTTC. Encoded protein: CSARHQGGETQYF.

This clonotype occurred a few times. The chain employs TRBV20-1 and TRBJ2-6; no firm D call. V lost 8 bases to trimming and J lost 0 bases, with 8 bases between them. The CDR3 has 13 residues. CDR1 and CDR2 (germline): DFQATT, SNEGSKA (reference sequence). The CDR3 spells CSTRISGANVLTF. In nucleotides, the CDR3 is TGCAGTACGCGGATCTCTGGGGCCAACGTCCTGACTTTC.

This clonotype was recorded a few times. This chain uses TRBV5-1 with TRBJ2-3; D uncertain. With 4 bases removed from V and 4 bases from J, the gap between germline ends came to 19 bases. CDR3 length equals 16 residues. Germline CDR1 is SGHRS and CDR2 is YFSETQ. DNA of the CDR3: TGCGCCAGCAGCCCCTGGGCCCAGCAAAACGCAGATACGCAGTATTTT. It yields the protein CASSPWAQQNADTQYF.

The gene calls are TRBV2 and TRBJ2-5; D is unclear. Gene TRBJ2-7 matches the end of the DNA better, so the J call may be wrong. CDR3 length equals 13 residues. Per germline, CDR1 SNHLY and CDR2 FYNNEI. DNA for the CDR3: TGTGCCAGCACTTCCGGTCCAGAGAGCGAGCAGTACTTC. It codes for CASTSGPESEQYF.

This clonotype was recorded once. The chain uses TRBV9 and TRBJ2-2; D gene uncertain. V lost 3 bases, J lost 8 bases, and 8 bases lay in between. CDR1 is SGDLS and CDR2 is YYNGEE in the germline V gene. This CDR3 comprises 12 residues. CDR3 DNA: TGTGCCAGCAGCGCCCGACCGGGGGAGCTGTTTTTT. This encodes CASSARPGELFF.

CDR3 coding DNA: TGTGCCAGCAGCCAAGAAGCCACCTTGGCCGGGGGCTCCCAAGAGACCCAGTACTTC. Its translation: CASSQEATLAGGSQETQYF. The rearrangement uses TRBV3-1 and TRBJ2-5, with D perhaps TRBD1 or TRBD2 (6 bases each). With 0 bases removed from V and 1 base from J, the gap between germline ends came to 21 bases. CDR3 length equals 19 residues. The germline CDR1 and CDR2 sequences are LGHDT and YNNKEL (reference sequence).

The V call is TRBV6-1, the J call TRBJ1-6, with D possibly matching TRBD1 (6 bases). CDR1 is MNHNS and CDR2 is SASEGT in the germline V gene. Trimming cost V 1 base and J 6 bases, with 10 bases left between them. CDR3 length: 15 amino acids. The CDR3 is CASSEVTGTNSPLHF. CDR3 DNA sequence: TGTGCCAGCAGTGAAGTAACAGGGACTAATTCACCCCTCCACTTT.

This clonotype came up a few times. The V gene is TRBV4-3, the J gene TRBJ2-7; weak D call: TRBD2 (5 bases). There are 15 residues in the CDR3. CDR1 and CDR2 (germline): LGHNA, YSLEER. V was cut by 0 bases and J by 0 bases, with 9 bases left in between. The CDR3 nucleotides are TGCGCCAGCAGCCAAGAACCGGGGAGCTCCTACGAGCAGTACTTC. It specifies CASSQEPGSSYEQYF.

The chain uses TRBV20-1 and TRBJ2-3, with 10 nucleotides matching TRBD2. Trimming removed 5 bases from V and 0 bases from J; junction bases left unmatched: 8. The CDR3 spans 16 residues. Germline values: CDR1 DFQATT, CDR2 SNEGSKA (reference sequence). CDR3 residues: CSALVSGGLSTDTQYF. The CDR3 DNA reads as TGCAGTGCTTTGGTTAGCGGGGGGCTAAGCACAGATACGCAGTATTTT.

Comments on this clonotype: A much larger clone differs from this one at a single base, so this may be a read error. The rearrangement uses TRBV4-2 and TRBJ2-1; no clear D gene. Germline values: CDR1 LGHNA, CDR2 YNFKEQ. Trimming pared 0 bases from V and 2 bases from J, leaving 8 bases between. CDR3 length equals 15 residues. As DNA, the CDR3 is TGTGCCAGCAGCCAAGACTCAGAGGCCTACAATGAGCAGTTCTTC. Translated: CASSQDSEAYNEQFF.

DNA for the CDR3: TGTGCCAGCAGCCAAATCAGCGGGTACAATGAGCAGTTCTTC. It specifies CASSQISGYNEQFF. The chain employs TRBV14 and TRBJ2-1; a possible D gene is TRBD2 (6 bases). Trimming left V 2 bases short and J 4 bases short, with 9 bases between. Germline CDR1 SGHDN, CDR2 FVKESK. CDR3 length equals 14 residues.

This rearrangement joins TRBV27 to TRBJ2-3; TRBD2 matches at 8 bases. CDR3 size: 15 residues. Trimming removed 3 bases from V and 2 bases from J; junction bases left unmatched: 4. The germline CDR1 and CDR2 sequences are MNHEY and SMNVEV (reference sequence). The CDR3 sequence is CASSFQRGTTDTQYF. The CDR3 nucleotides read TGTGCCAGCAGTTTTCAGCGGGGGACCACAGATACGCAGTATTTT.

This clonotype was seen repeatedly, ten times or more. The rearrangement links TRBV4-3 to TRBJ1-5; D might be TRBD1 (5 bases). V was shortened by 1 base and J by 5 bases, with 6 bases between the two germline ends. Germline V gene sequence: CDR1 LGHNA, CDR2 YSLEER. This CDR3 spans 13 amino acids. The CDR3 is CASSQGGDQPQHF. CDR3 DNA sequence: TGCGCCAGCAGCCAAGGGGGCGATCAGCCCCAGCATTTT.

This clonotype was picked up many times. The rearrangement joins TRBV7-2 to TRBJ2-7; 12 nucleotides line up with TRBD2. This CDR3 comprises 16 residues. V gave up 3 bases and J gave up 3 bases; unmatched junction bases: 6. Germline V gene sequence: CDR1 SGHTA, CDR2 FQGNSA. The chain's CDR3 is CASSLQLAGGLYEQYF. The CDR3 DNA reads as TGTGCCAGCAGCTTGCAACTAGCGGGGGGACTCTACGAGCAGTACTTC. The full variable domain, completed using reference TRBV7-2 and TRBJ2-7, is GAGVSQSPSNKVTEKGKDVELRCDPISGHTALYWYRQSLGQGLEFLIYFQGNSAPDKSGLPSDRFSAERTGGSVSTLTIQRTQQEDSAVYLCASSLQLAGGLYEQYFGPGTRLTVT.

The V call is TRBV12-3 or TRBV12-4, the J call TRBJ1-1; D remains ambiguous. The CDR3 is 12 residues long. V shed 6 bases and J shed 2 bases, with 7 bases lying between them. CDR3 sequence reads: CASRGFNTEAFF. In DNA, the CDR3 is TGTGCCAGCAGAGGATTCAACACTGAAGCTTTCTTT.

This chain uses TRBV4-1 with TRBJ2-6; D perhaps matches TRBD1 (5 bases). The CDR3 is 19 amino acids. V lost 1 base and J lost 0, with 16 bases in between. Germline-derived CDR1 and CDR2 are MGHRA and YSYEKL. In DNA, the CDR3 is TGCGCCAGCAGCCAAGTGCGTTTGCAGGGTCCCTCTGGGGCCAACGTCCTGACTTTC. It specifies CASSQVRLQGPSGANVLTF.

The rearrangement uses TRBV12-3 or TRBV12-4 and TRBJ1-2, with 7 bases that match TRBD1. CDR3 length: 14 amino acids. J gave up 0 bases and V 10 bases, and 8 bases lay outside the gene matches. CDR3 sequence: CATRQGIPNYGYTF. Written as DNA, the CDR3 is TGTGCCACCCGACAGGGAATCCCTAACTATGGCTACACCTTC.

This chain connects TRBV7-2 to TRBJ1-2; D not resolved. V was trimmed by 0 bases and J by 5 bases, leaving 13 bases between them. The germline gives CDR1 SGHTA, CDR2 FQGNSA. The CDR3 is 15 amino acids. DNA for the CDR3: TGTGCCAGCAGCTTAGCGCGATTACAAGGATATGGCTACACCTTC. Its protein product is CASSLARLQGYGYTF.